Listed below are T cell receptor beta chains from one sample, sequenced in a study of T cells after yellow fever vaccination. TCRdb re-called the 5' RACE reads with MiXCR, one entry per CDR3 protein. The sample lists about 110,000 distinct CDR3 sequences, 7.5% to 9.5% occurring once. This specimen consisted of CD8+ T cells sorted from PBMCs, obtained 45 days after the yellow fever booster vaccination. The receptors were gathered from a man aged 25 to 40 who received the YFV17D yellow fever vaccine. Both conserved end residues are part of each CDR3. A D gene is named only where the DNA matches it firmly. Clone size is stated in some rows and not others, as once, few, many or a class when expanded.

size,D,J,V,DNA,CDR3
NA,NA,TRBJ2-7,TRBV11-3,TGTGCCAGCACCTCCATAGGGGAGCTAATCTACGAGCAGTACTTC,CASTSIGELIYEQYF
NA,TRBD1,TRBJ2-7,TRBV27,TGTGCCAGCAGTCCCATTGGGGGACAGGGGTCGATGGCTCCCGACGAGCAGTACTTC,CASSPIGGQGSMAPDEQYF
many,NA,TRBJ2-7,TRBV5-1,TGCGCCAGCAGCTTTTCCGGCGCCTACGAGCAGTACTTC,CASSFSGAYEQYF
few,TRBD2,TRBJ2-3,TRBV4-3,TGCGCCAGCAGCCCTACTGGCGGGAGGCCTGGGGCAGATACGCAGTATTTT,CASSPTGGRPGADTQYF
many,TRBD2,TRBJ2-4,TRBV6-2/TRBV6-3,TGTGCCAGCAGATCACTAGCGGGAGGACTAGCCAAAAACATTCAGTACTTC,CASRSLAGGLAKNIQYF
many,NA,TRBJ2-1,TRBV3-1,TGTGCCAGCAGCCAAGTTCCCCGGGAGCAGTTCTTC,CASSQVPREQFF
many,NA,TRBJ2-5,TRBV24-1,TGTGCCACCAGTGACCCGACAGTACAAGAGACCCAGTACTTC,CATSDPTVQETQYF
NA,TRBD1,TRBJ2-1,TRBV23-1,TGCGCCAGCATGCCGGACAGGGGTTGCAATGAGCAGTTCTTC,CASMPDRGCNEQFF
many,NA,TRBJ2-7,TRBV6-6,TGTGCCAGCAGTTACGGGGGGTTAAACGAGCAGTACTTC,CASSYGGLNEQYF
many,NA,TRBJ2-2,TRBV6-2/TRBV6-3,TGTGCCAGCAGTTACTCGTCTCCGACCGGGGAGCTGTTTTTT,CASSYSSPTGELFF
many,NA,TRBJ2-5,TRBV25-1,TGTGCCAGCAGTGGGGGAGACCTTCTAGGGACCCAGTACTTC,CASSGGDLLGTQYF
many,TRBD2,TRBJ2-1,TRBV20-1,TGCAGTGCTAGAGATGGGGGGGAGGGCCAAGATGAGCAGTTCTTC,CSARDGGEGQDEQFF
many,NA,TRBJ2-7,TRBV20-1,TGCAGTGCTAGAGGGCCAGGGGTGTCCTACGAGCAGTACTTC,CSARGPGVSYEQYF
NA,NA,TRBJ1-1,TRBV10-2,TGCGCCAGCAGCGGGGGCGCAAACCCTGAAGCTTTCTTT,CASSGGANPEAFF
NA,TRBD1,TRBJ2-1,TRBV28,TGTGCCAGCAACCCGGGACAGGGAAATGAGCAGTTCTTC,CASNPGQGNEQFF
many,TRBD2,TRBJ2-3,TRBV7-2,TGTGCCAGCAGCTTAGGGGCTAGCGGGACCGGGACAGATACGCAGTATTTT,CASSLGASGTGTDTQYF
few,TRBD2,TRBJ2-5,TRBV25-1,TGTGCCAGCAGTGATGGGCTAGCGGGGCCCCAAGAGACCCAGTACTTC,CASSDGLAGPQETQYF
few,NA,TRBJ1-1,TRBV5-1,TGCGCCAGCAGCTTGGCCCAGGGAGGGTACACTGAAGCTTTCTTT,CASSLAQGGYTEAFF
NA,NA,TRBJ2-3,TRBV6-1,TGTGCCAGCAGTCCCTGGCACCAGACTGCAGATACGCAGTATTTT,CASSPWHQTADTQYF
many,NA,TRBJ2-3,TRBV12-3/TRBV12-4,TGTGCCAGCAGTTTGGTCGCTACAGATACGCAGTATTTT,CASSLVATDTQYF
many,NA,TRBJ1-5,TRBV21-1,TGTGCCAGCAGAATTCAGGGGTGCCCACGTTATCAGCCCCAGCATTTT,CASRIQGCPRYQPQHF
many,NA,TRBJ2-7,TRBV20-1,TGCAGTGCTAGTCGGGCGGGTAGCTCCTACGAGCAGTACTTC,CSASRAGSSYEQYF
few,TRBD2,TRBJ2-3,TRBV6-1,TGTGCCAGCAGTGGTACACCGGGACTAGCAGATACGCAGTATTTT,CASSGTPGLADTQYF
NA,NA,TRBJ2-5,TRBV5-1,TGCGCCAGCAGCTTGGGTTCGGGAGAAGAGACCCAGTACTTC,CASSLGSGEETQYF
NA,NA,TRBJ2-5,TRBV25-1,TGTGCCAGCAGTGAATTGGGAGGGGGAGGGAGTCCTGAGACCCAGTACTTC,CASSELGGGGSPETQYF
many,TRBD2,TRBJ2-5,TRBV7-9,TGTGCCAGCAGCTTAGTGGCGGGAGGGTACCAAGAGACCCAGTACTTC,CASSLVAGGYQETQYF
many,NA,TRBJ2-1,TRBV9,TGTGCCAGCAGCGGCCCGGGGTCCTACAATGAGCAGTTCTTC,CASSGPGSYNEQFF
NA,TRBD2,TRBJ2-1,TRBV7-8,TGTGCCAGCAGCTTAGCGGGAGGGACTTACAATGAGCAGTTCTTC,CASSLAGGTYNEQFF
many,NA,TRBJ2-1,TRBV7-2,TGTGCCAGCAGCTTGGGCGGGAACTCCTACAATGAGCAGTTCTTC,CASSLGGNSYNEQFF
many,NA,TRBJ2-7,TRBV20-1,TGCAGTGCTAGAGTCCCCGGGTGGGACACCTCCTACGAGCAGTACTTC,CSARVPGWDTSYEQYF
many,TRBD2,TRBJ2-5,TRBV20-1,TGCAGTGCTCCCCGGGGGACTAGCGGTGGGGAGACCCAGTACTTC,CSAPRGTSGGETQYF
NA,TRBD1,TRBJ2-7,TRBV20-1,TGCAGTGCTAGAGACCCGACAGGGCCGCGCTACGAGCAGTACTTC,CSARDPTGPRYEQYF
many,TRBD1,TRBJ2-7,TRBV7-2,TGTGCCAGCAGCATATGGGACAGGGGCTACGAGCAGTACTTC,CASSIWDRGYEQYF
many,NA,TRBJ2-3,TRBV7-2,TGTGCCAGCAGCTTAGAGGCCACTAGCACAGATACGCAGTATTTT,CASSLEATSTDTQYF
many,TRBD2,TRBJ2-1,TRBV7-9,TGTGCCAGCAGCTTAGGCAGACTAGCGGGACCCCACAATGAGCAGTTCTTC,CASSLGRLAGPHNEQFF
many,TRBD2,TRBJ2-3,TRBV7-2,TGTGCCAGCAGTCTTTACCTTAGCGGGAGTACAGATACGCAGTATTTT,CASSLYLSGSTDTQYF
many,NA,TRBJ2-7,TRBV4-3,TGCGCCAGCAGCCAAGATCCCGGGAGTGGTAACGAGCAGTACTTC,CASSQDPGSGNEQYF
many,TRBD1,TRBJ1-4,TRBV12-3/TRBV12-4,TGTGCCAGCAGTTTAGGGGGACAGGGATTGCTGTTTTTT,CASSLGGQGLLFF
many,NA,TRBJ2-7,TRBV7-9,TGTGCCAGCAGCTATGAATCTCCCTACCACTACGAGCAGTACTTC,CASSYESPYHYEQYF
many,NA,TRBJ2-7,TRBV29-1,TGCAGCGTCCGGACACACTACGAGCAGTACTTC,CSVRTHYEQYF
few,TRBD2,TRBJ2-7,TRBV30,TGTGCCTGGAGCGAGGTAGCGGGAGCTCTCGAGCAGTACTTC,CAWSEVAGALEQYF